Listed here are 17 T cell receptor beta chains from one sample, sequenced in a study of CD8+ T cells in alopecia areata. RNA was extracted and reverse transcribed into cDNA as the sequencing template. Repertoires were generated with immunoSEQ multiplex PCR, while TCRdb's copy carries only in-frame clones and drops some. The sample holds some 110,000 clones, and no clone turns up only once. Sequenced input: lesional skin. Receptors were obtained from a C3H/HeJ mouse with alopecia areata. The strain's MHC haplotype is H2-k.

As for this clone: The genes and germline here are from mouse. The read terminates 4 residues before the CDR3 end, so the remaining end is supplied by the germline J gene. The chain couples TRBV13-3 to TRBJ1-4; TRBD1 might be the D (6 bases). The CDR3 has 13 residues. Trimming took 6 bases from V and 3 from J, leaving 9 bases between them. From germline, CDR1 is NNHDY and CDR2 SYVADS. CDR3 bases read: TGTGCCAGCAAACAGGGCACCAACGAA. It codes for CASKQGTNE. From start to end, the CDR3 is CASKQGTNERLFF.

To note about this clone: All gene names here are mouse names. The read stops 4 residues short of the end of the CDR3; the missing end is completed from the germline J gene. V usage is TRBV13-2 and J usage is TRBJ2-7, with D unresolved. CDR1 is NNHNN, CDR2 SYGAGS, per germline (reference sequence). CDR3 length: 12 amino acids. The CDR3 protein is CASGDSRYEQYF. The sequenced part of the CDR3 DNA is TGTGCCAGCGGTGATAGCAGATAT.

This clone was detected only a few times. Here the gene names and germline are mouse. From the germline J gene comes the end of the CDR3, since the read stops 4 residues before it. This chain connects TRBV13-3 to TRBJ1-4; possible D gene TRBD1, 6 bases. V was shortened by 2 bases and J by 0 bases, with 11 bases between the two germline ends. Germline V gene sequence: CDR1 NNHDY, CDR2 SYVADS. CDR3 size: 16 residues. CDR3 amino acids: CASSDPWTVSNERLFF. The sequenced CDR3 bases are TGTGCCAGCAGTGACCCCTGGACAGTTTCCAACGAA.

This clone has more than one count but fewer than ten. Gene names are the mouse ones. The CDR3 goes on 4 residues after the read ends, and that part is filled in from the germline J gene. The chain has TRBV19 and TRBJ2-3; TRBD1 is a possible D gene (7 bases). V lost 5 bases to trimming and J lost 1 base, with 17 bases between them. The CDR3 runs to 16 residues. CDR1 and CDR2 (germline): FNHDT, SITEND (reference sequence). Incomplete CDR3 DNA: TGTGCCAGCAGCCAAACTGGGAGGGGGCGTGCAGAA. Protein sequence: CASSQTGRGRAE. The complete CDR3 reads CASSQTGRGRAETLYF. The full variable domain, in which reference TRBV19 and TRBJ2-3 provide the parts outside the CDR3, is GGIITQTPKFLIGQEGQKLTLKCQQNFNHDTMYWYRQDSGKGLRLIYYSITENDLQKGDLSEGYDASREKKSSFSLTVTSAQKNEMAVFLCASSQTGRGRAETLYFGSGTRLTVL.

Details on this clone: Here the gene names and germline are mouse. Read data end 4 residues before the CDR3 end; the end is taken from the germline J gene. V and J are TRBV1 and TRBJ2-5, with 8 bases lining up with TRBD1. This CDR3 comprises 17 residues. The junction had 8 bases not matched to a gene; V was cut back by 0 bases and J by 3 bases. Germline V CDR1 and CDR2: NSQYPW, LRSPGD (reference sequence). The CDR3 bases that were read are TGCACCTGCAGTGCAGATCTGGGCAGGGGGCTTCAAGAC. It is translated as CTCSADLGRGLQD. The full CDR3 protein reads CTCSADLGRGLQDTQYF.

This clone has more than one count but fewer than ten. The listed genes are named as in mouse. The read is 4 residues too short to cover the CDR3 end, so that end is filled in from the germline J gene. J is TRBJ1-1 and V is TRBV19; maybe TRBD1 (5 bases). The CDR3 loop spans 14 amino acids. The germline V and J ends were trimmed by 5 bases and 3 bases, with 14 bases remaining between them. Per germline, CDR1 FNHDT and CDR2 SITEND (reference sequence). CDR3 sequence: CASSLRVGDTEVFF. CDR3 DNA (partial): TGTGCCAGCAGCCTCAGGGTAGGCGACACA.

On this clone itself: Mouse gene names and germline throughout. The CDR3 end is not reached by the read, which stops 4 residues before it; the germline J gene fills it in. The rearrangement links TRBV13-3 to TRBJ1-2, with D unclear. This CDR3 region has 14 residues. The germline V gene has CDR1 NNHDY and CDR2 SYVADS. Trimming took 1 base from V and 0 from J, leaving 7 bases between them. This chain's CDR3 is CASSDSQSNSDYTF. The CDR3 bases that were read are TGTGCCAGCAGTGATAGTCAGTCAAACTCC.

A word on this clone: Genes and germline come from the mouse. From the germline J gene comes the end of the CDR3, since the read stops 4 residues before it. The gene calls are TRBV13-3 and TRBJ2-7; the D gene is possibly TRBD1 (6 bases). From germline, CDR1 is NNHDY and CDR2 SYVADS. Trimming left V 0 bases short and J 0 bases short, with 10 bases between. CDR3 size: 15 residues. The CDR3 loop is CASSDVTGPSYEQYF. The CDR3 bases that were read are TGTGCCAGCAGTGATGTGACAGGCCCCTCCTAT.

This clone occurred a few times. At residue 12, the TCRdb protein and translated DNA are inconsistent; the protein given comes from the DNA. The germline and genes are mouse ones. The part of the CDR3 DNA that was read is TGCACCTGCAGTGCGAGGGGGACAGCCAATTCGCCC. Residues: CTCSARGTANSP. In full, the CDR3 reads CTCSARGTANSPLYF. The gene calls are TRBV1 and TRBJ1-6; TRBD1 matches at 7 bases. The CDR3 end is not reached by the read, which stops 3 residues before it; the germline J gene fills it in. TRBJ1-6 is an open reading frame, and its role is uncertain. The CDR3 runs to 15 residues. V shed 3 bases, J shed 7 bases, and the junction held 6 bases outside the gene matches. The germline CDR1 and CDR2 sequences are NSQYPW and LRSPGD (reference sequence).

A few counts support this clone. Mouse gene names apply. Sequencing ends 4 residues short of the CDR3 end; the germline J gene provides the rest. The V gene is TRBV13-3, the J gene TRBJ2-4; 9 bases fit TRBD1. CDR1 is NNHDY, CDR2 SYVADS, per germline. The CDR3 consists of 15 residues. Incomplete CDR3 DNA: TGTGCCAGCAGTGATGGTCCCGACAGGGGGAAC. As protein: CASSDGPDRGN. The entire CDR3 sequence reads CASSDGPDRGNTLYF.

In its sample, this clone was seen many times. The protein given in TCRdb and the translation of the DNA differ at residue 11, and the sequence presented here derives from the DNA. These gene names are mouse names. The read terminates 3 residues before the CDR3 end, so the remaining end is supplied by the germline J gene. This chain joins TRBV31 and TRBJ1-3, with 9 nucleotides matching TRBD1. The CDR3 extends over 14 amino acids. Germline V gene sequence: CDR1 GKSSPN, CDR2 SITVG. Losses at the gene ends were 1 base for V and 3 bases for J; bases not matched to a gene: 1. CDR3: CAWSPGQGGNTLYF. Incomplete CDR3 DNA: TGTGCCTGGAGTCCGGGACAGGGTGGAAATACG.

In the case of this clone: Gene names are mouse gene names. With the read ending 4 residues before the CDR3 end, the germline J gene is used to fill in that end. The V gene is TRBV19, the J gene TRBJ2-3; TRBD2 matches 9 bases. Germline V lookup: CDR1 FNHDT, CDR2 SITEND (reference sequence). The CDR3 has 15 amino acids. V shed 5 bases, J shed 1 base, and the junction held 5 bases outside the gene matches. The CDR3 spells CASSTRTGGAETLYF. Partial CDR3 DNA: TGTGCCAGCAGCACCCGGACTGGGGGTGCAGAA. Full variable domain (rest looked up from reference TRBV19 and TRBJ2-3): GGIITQTPKFLIGQEGQKLTLKCQQNFNHDTMYWYRQDSGKGLRLIYYSITENDLQKGDLSEGYDASREKKSSFSLTVTSAQKNEMAVFLCASSTRTGGAETLYFGSGTRLTVL.

A few counts support this clone. Gene names and germline match the mouse. The read is 4 residues too short to cover the CDR3 end, so that end is filled in from the germline J gene. The gene calls are TRBV1 and TRBJ2-3; the D gene is possibly TRBD1 (5 bases). Germline CDR1 NSQYPW, CDR2 LRSPGD (reference sequence). The CDR3 has 17 residues. V was pared by 0 bases and J by 1 base, with 14 bases between. The CDR3 loop is CTCSAEPGRGGAETLYF. The part of the CDR3 DNA that was read is TGCACCTGCAGTGCAGAGCCAGGGAGAGGGGGTGCAGAA.

Many counts were recorded for this clone. TCRdb's protein and the DNA translation differ at residue 12; the protein here comes from the DNA. Germline and genes: mouse. The sequenced CDR3 bases are TGTGCCAGCAGTGATGCACCAGGGGTCAATTCGCCC. It encodes CASSDAPGVNSP. The CDR3 in full is CASSDAPGVNSPLYF. V and J are TRBV13-3 and TRBJ1-6, with D perhaps TRBD1 (6 bases). The CDR3 extends 3 residues past the end of the read, so its final part is completed from the germline J gene. TRBJ1-6 is identified as an open reading frame with a role that is uncertain. Trimming left V 0 bases short and J 7 bases short, with 11 bases between. This CDR3 spans 15 amino acids. Germline values: CDR1 NNHDY, CDR2 SYVADS.

Comments on this clone: Germline and genes here are mouse. The read ends 4 residues shy of where the CDR3 ends; the end is completed using the germline J gene. The rearrangement links TRBV13-3 to TRBJ2-3, with TRBD2 identical over 11 bases. CDR3 length: 15 residues. Germline assignment: CDR1 NNHDY and CDR2 SYVADS. The V segment lost 6 bases and the J segment 4 bases; nucleotides outside the gene matches: 7. The CDR3 protein is CASTPGLGVSETLYF. CDR3 DNA (partial): TGTGCCAGCACCCCGGGACTGGGGGTGTCAGAA.

This clone was detected only a few times. Germline and genes here are mouse. The sequenced fragment ends 4 residues before the CDR3 boundary, so the rest is inferred from the germline J gene. The gene calls are TRBV13-1 and TRBJ2-4; D gene unclear. The CDR3 runs 11 residues. The V gene's germline CDR1 is NSHNY and CDR2 SYGAGN. Partial CDR3 DNA: TGTGCCAGCTCCCAAAAAAAC. Translating gives CASSQKN. The full CDR3 reads CASSQKNTLYF.

About this clone: There is a difference at residue 13 between the TCRdb protein and the DNA translation, so the protein given here was translated from the DNA. Gene names denote mouse genes. The read terminates 3 residues before the CDR3 end, so the remaining end is supplied by the germline J gene. This chain links TRBV19 with TRBJ1-6; the D gene is possibly TRBD1 (5 bases). TRBJ1-6 falls under the ORF class, with uncertain function. From germline, CDR1 is FNHDT and CDR2 SITEND (reference sequence). V was pared by 5 bases and J by 2 bases, with 14 bases between. The CDR3 runs 16 residues. CDR3 in amino acids: CASRRQNPTYNSPLYF. The part of the CDR3 DNA that was read is TGTGCCAGCAGAAGACAGAATCCGACCTATAATTCGCCC.